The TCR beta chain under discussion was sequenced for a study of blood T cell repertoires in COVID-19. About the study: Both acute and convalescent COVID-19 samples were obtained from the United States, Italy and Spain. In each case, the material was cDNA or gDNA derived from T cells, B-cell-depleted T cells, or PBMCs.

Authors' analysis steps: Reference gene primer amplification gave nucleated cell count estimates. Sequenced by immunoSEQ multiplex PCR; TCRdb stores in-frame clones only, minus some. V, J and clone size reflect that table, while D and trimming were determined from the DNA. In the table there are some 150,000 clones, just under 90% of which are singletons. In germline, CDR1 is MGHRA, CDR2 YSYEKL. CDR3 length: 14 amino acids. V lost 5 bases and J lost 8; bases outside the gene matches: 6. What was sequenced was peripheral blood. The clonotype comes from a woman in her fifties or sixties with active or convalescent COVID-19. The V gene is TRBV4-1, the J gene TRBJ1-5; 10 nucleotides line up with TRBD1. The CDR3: CASSWDRGREPQHF. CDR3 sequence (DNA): TGCGCCAGCAGCTGGGACAGGGGCAGGGAGCCCCAGCATTTT.